These 18 T cell receptor beta chains were all obtained from the same sample, sequenced in a study of cytotoxic CD8 clonotypes in ibrutinib-treated CLL. Data came from immunoSEQ multiplex PCR; TCRdb stores just in-frame clones and leaves some out. This sample has some 20,000 clones, with around 72% found just once. The input for sequencing was PBMCs, taken before ibrutinib treatment. The receptors derive from a human donor with chronic lymphocytic leukemia.

The rearrangement uses TRBV9 and TRBJ1-5; unclear D gene. Germline CDR1 and CDR2: SGDLS and YYNGEE. This CDR3 spans 14 amino acids. V lost 4 bases and J lost 2, with 10 bases in between. In DNA form, the CDR3 reads TGTGCCAGCAGCCCTCCTCCCGGCAATCAGCCCCAGCATTTT. As protein: CASSPPPGNQPQHF. Combining the CDR3 with reference TRBV9 and TRBJ1-5 gives the whole variable domain DSGVTQTPKHLITATGQRVTLRCSPRSGDLSVYWYQQSLDQGLQFLIQYYNGEERAKGNILERFSAQQFPDLHSELNLSSLELGDSALYFCASSPPPGNQPQHFGDGTRLSIL.

The V call is TRBV29-1, the J call TRBJ1-2; D unresolved. Germline V lookup: CDR1 SQVTM, CDR2 ANQGSEA. The CDR3 runs 13 residues. The V end lost 4 bases, the J end lost 3 bases, and 12 bases lay between the germline ends. In nucleotides, the CDR3 is TGCAGCGTTGGCCCCAGCACAGACTATGGCTACACCTTC. The encoded protein is CSVGPSTDYGYTF.

The chain carries TRBV7-9 and TRBJ2-7; TRBD1 matches at 7 bases. The germline CDR1 and CDR2 sequences are SEHNR and FQNEAQ (reference sequence). The CDR3 has 15 residues. V lost 2 bases and J lost 4; bases outside the gene matches: 8. The CDR3 DNA reads as TGTGCCAGCAGCTTATCCCCGGGACAGAAATACGAGCAGTACTTC. This codes for CASSLSPGQKYEQYF. Based on the CDR3 plus reference TRBV7-9 and TRBJ2-7, the full variable domain is DTGVSQNPRHKITKRGQNVTFRCDPISEHNRLYWYRQTLGQGPEFLTYFQNEAQLEKSRLLSDRFSAERPKGSFSTLEIQRTEQGDSAMYLCASSLSPGQKYEQYFGPGTRLTVT.

The chain links TRBV18 to TRBJ1-5; the D is unclear. Trimming left V 3 bases short and J 2 bases short, with 5 bases between. This CDR3 region has 13 residues. Per germline, CDR1 KGHSH and CDR2 LQKENI. CDR3 protein: CASSPQGNQPQHF. The CDR3 coding sequence is TGTGCCAGCTCACCTCAGGGCAATCAGCCCCAGCATTTT. The full variable domain, with the rest looked up from reference TRBV18 and TRBJ1-5, is NAGVMQNPRHLVRRRGQEARLRCSPMKGHSHVYWYRQLPEEGLKFMVYLQKENIIDESGMPKERFSAEFPKEGPSILRIQQVVRGDSAAYFCASSPQGNQPQHFGDGTRLSIL.

The chain combines TRBV28 with TRBJ1-2; 9 nucleotides line up with TRBD1. Losses at the gene ends were 3 bases for V and 9 bases for J; bases not matched to a gene: 8. Germline V gene sequence: CDR1 MDHEN, CDR2 SYDVKM. This CDR3 has 14 amino acids. The CDR3 region has the DNA TGTGCCAGCAGTTTCCCCGGACAGGGGTTGAGCTACACCTTC. Amino acids: CASSFPGQGLSYTF.

This sequence joins TRBV7-3 and TRBJ2-2; D is perhaps TRBD1 (6 bases). The CDR3 extends over 12 amino acids. Trimming cost V 5 bases and J 7 bases, with 8 bases left between them. Germline V gene lookup returns CDR1 SGHTA and CDR2 FQGTGA. CDR3 DNA sequence: TGTGCCAGCAGCCAGGGGAGCGGGGAGCTGTTTTTT. It is translated as CASSQGSGELFF.

In its sample, this clone was seen a few times. This sequence joins TRBV28 and TRBJ2-1, with 11 bases fitting TRBD2. The CDR3 runs to 14 residues. CDR1 MDHEN and CDR2 SYDVKM come from the germline V gene. V lost 7 bases, J lost 9 bases, and 8 bases stayed unmatched. CDR3 DNA: TGTGCCAGCAACCTAGCGGGAGGTGCGACTGAGCAGTTCTTC. This codes for CASNLAGGATEQFF.

The gene calls are TRBV4-1 and TRBJ1-2; 9 bases line up with TRBD1. This CDR3 region has 15 residues. CDR1 MGHRA and CDR2 YSYEKL come from the germline V gene. V shed 3 bases and J 0 bases; nucleotides not matched to a gene: 2. This chain's CDR3 is CASSQGQGPNYGYTF. CDR3 nucleotide sequence: TGCGCCAGCAGCCAGGGACAGGGACCTAACTATGGCTACACCTTC.

The V and J genes are TRBV7-2 and TRBJ1-2; tentative D call: TRBD1 (6 bases). Trimming took 5 bases from V and 0 from J, leaving 19 bases between them. Germline values: CDR1 SGHTA, CDR2 FQGNSA. The CDR3 totals 17 residues. Here the CDR3 reads CASSPRNVRGSNYGYTF. DNA of the CDR3: TGTGCCAGCAGCCCCAGAAACGTCAGGGGATCTAACTATGGCTACACCTTC. The full variable domain, in which reference TRBV7-2 and TRBJ1-2 provide the parts outside the CDR3, is GAGVSQSPSNKVTEKGKDVELRCDPISGHTALYWYRQSLGQGLEFLIYFQGNSAPDKSGLPSDRFSAERTGGSVSTLTIQRTQQEDSAVYLCASSPRNVRGSNYGYTFGSGTRLTVV.

The rearrangement joins TRBV4-1 to TRBJ2-7; 10 positions match TRBD1. Per germline, CDR1 MGHRA and CDR2 YSYEKL. The CDR3 consists of 14 residues. V gave up 1 base and J gave up 4 bases; unmatched junction bases: 1. The chain's CDR3 is CASSQGDRGYEQYF. The CDR3 coding sequence is TGCGCCAGCAGCCAAGGGGACAGGGGATACGAGCAGTACTTC.

This clone was seen just once. The rearrangement uses TRBV4-1 and TRBJ2-3, with 11 bases aligning to TRBD2. The V gene's germline CDR1 is MGHRA and CDR2 YSYEKL. V was pared by 3 bases and J by 4 bases, with 6 bases of the junction left unmatched. This CDR3 is 16 amino acids long. The CDR3 sequence is CASSHWGTSGSDTQYF. The CDR3 bases are TGCGCCAGCAGCCACTGGGGGACTAGCGGATCAGATACGCAGTATTTT.

The genes are TRBV12-2 and TRBJ2-1; no check of the table's D call, TRBD2, against the DNA was made. TRBV12-2 is a documented pseudogene. The CDR3 has 17 amino acids. This chain's CDR3 is CASRLALGLAGDNEQFF. The CDR3, as DNA: TGTGCAAGTCGCTTAGCCCTGGGACTAGCGGGAGACAATGAGCAGTTCTTC.

This chain uses TRBV5-1 with TRBJ2-3; 9 positions match TRBD2. This CDR3 region has 15 residues. Germline V gene sequence: CDR1 SGHRS, CDR2 YFSETQ. J gave up 4 bases and V 3 bases, and 6 bases lay outside the gene matches. The CDR3 here is CASSYLAGAPDTQYF. CDR3 coding DNA: TGCGCCAGCAGCTACTTAGCGGGGGCCCCAGATACGCAGTATTTT.

The rearrangement uses TRBV6-5 and TRBJ2-1, with D unclear. Between the trimmed V and J ends, which lost 5 bases and 7 bases, there was a span of 15 bases. The CDR3 is 14 residues long. From germline, CDR1 is MNHEY and CDR2 SVGAGI. The CDR3 bases are TGTGCCAGCAGTCACGGGCTCCCCGGGAATGAGCAGTTCTTC. Protein product: CASSHGLPGNEQFF.

This chain links TRBV6-5 with TRBJ2-7, with D perhaps being TRBD1 or TRBD2 (5 bases each). V lost 0 bases and J lost 1, with 13 bases in between. CDR3 length equals 16 residues. Germline CDR1 and CDR2: MNHEY and SVGAGI. The CDR3 DNA reads TGTGCCAGCAGTTACTCGTTTGCCGGGACGTCCTACGAGCAGTACTTC. This sequence encodes CASSYSFAGTSYEQYF.

The chain carries TRBV16 and TRBJ1-1; no definite D call. Germline assignment: CDR1 KGHSY and CDR2 FQNENV. The CDR3 runs to 13 residues. Trimming left V 0 bases short and J 4 bases short, with 6 bases between. The CDR3 nucleotides are TGTGCCAGCAGCCAATCGACCAGCACTGAAGCTTTCTTT. This codes for CASSQSTSTEAFF.

V and J are TRBV11-2 and TRBJ1-1; D uncertain. CDR3 size: 11 residues. CDR1 and CDR2 (germline): SGHAT, FQNNGV. The V end was cut by 4 bases, the J end by 11 bases, with 11 bases between. CDR3 bases: TGTGCCAGCAGCTATATTACCGGGGCTTTCTTT. Translated, it gives CASSYITGAFF.

This sequence joins TRBV6-5 and TRBJ2-7, with 7 bases identical to TRBD1. The V gene's germline CDR1 is MNHEY and CDR2 SVGAGI. The CDR3 spans 13 residues. The trim removed 4 bases at V and 6 bases at J, leaving 6 bases unmatched. This chain's CDR3 is CASSSIQGREQYF. CDR3 in DNA: TGTGCCAGCAGTTCAATACAGGGGCGCGAGCAGTACTTC.